This TCR beta chain is from a study of T cells after yellow fever vaccination. Turning to the study itself: The fractions with low cell numbers were processed using SMART-Seq v4 Ultra Low Input. Whole-study findings and limits: The study re-detected most primary-vaccination clones after the booster (roughly 95% CD4, roughly 91% CD8). There was a small share of clonotypes that showed up in both the CD4 and CD8 compartments. Weaker, the secondary response peaked sooner, at day 5 versus 15.

The germline V gene encodes CDR1 MDHEN and CDR2 SYDVKM. This CDR3 region has 13 residues. V was pared by 2 bases and J by 8 bases, with 12 bases between. Each CDR3 protein is one row after TCRdb ran MiXCR on the 5' RACE reads. The top ten clones hold less than 20% of a sample with hundreds of thousands of distinct CDR3 sequences, roughly 10% of them seen once. This clonotype has only a few counts. The antigen remains undetermined. Sequenced here: PBMCs, sampled on the day of the first yellow fever vaccination. The chain recombines TRBV28 with TRBJ1-2; tentative D call: TRBD1 (6 bases). The TCR comes from a man between 18 and 35 years old who received the YFV17D yellow fever vaccine. The CDR3 sequence is CASSLVTRGGYTF. DNA for the CDR3: TGTGCCAGCAGTTTAGTCACTAGGGGGGGCTACACCTTC.